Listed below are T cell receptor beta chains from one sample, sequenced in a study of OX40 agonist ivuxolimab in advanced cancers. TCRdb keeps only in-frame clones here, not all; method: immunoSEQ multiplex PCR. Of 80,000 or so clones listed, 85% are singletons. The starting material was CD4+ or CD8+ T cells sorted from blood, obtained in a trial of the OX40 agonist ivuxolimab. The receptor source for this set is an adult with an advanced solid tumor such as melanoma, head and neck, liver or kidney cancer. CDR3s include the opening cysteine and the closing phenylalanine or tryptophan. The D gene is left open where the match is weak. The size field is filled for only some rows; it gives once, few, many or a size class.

cdr3_aa: CASSFGGASNTEAFF; cdr3_nt: TGCGCCAGCAGCTTTGGGGGCGCGTCGAACACTGAAGCTTTCTTT; d_call: -; j_call: TRBJ1-1; v_call: TRBV5-1; clone_size: few
cdr3_aa: CASSIDRDTGELFF; cdr3_nt: TGTGCCAGCAGCATCGACAGGGACACCGGGGAGCTGTTTTTT; d_call: TRBD1; j_call: TRBJ2-2; v_call: TRBV9; clone_size: once
cdr3_aa: CSVAGVGRTYGYTF; cdr3_nt: TGCAGCGTTGCGGGCGTCGGGCGGACCTATGGCTACACCTTC; d_call: -; j_call: TRBJ1-2; v_call: TRBV29-1; clone_size: -
cdr3_aa: CASSDFTGGITNEKLFF; cdr3_nt: TGTGCCAGCAGTGATTTTACAGGGGGGATCACTAATGAAAAACTGTTTTTT; d_call: TRBD1; j_call: TRBJ1-4; v_call: TRBV25-1; clone_size: -
cdr3_aa: CASRSEGEAFF; cdr3_nt: TGTGCCAGCAGATCGGAGGGTGAAGCTTTCTTT; d_call: -; j_call: TRBJ1-1; v_call: TRBV6-5; clone_size: -
cdr3_aa: CASSLVQAYNEQFF; cdr3_nt: TGTGCCAGCAGCTTAGTTCAGGCCTACAATGAGCAGTTCTTC; d_call: -; j_call: TRBJ2-1; v_call: TRBV7-9; clone_size: -
cdr3_aa: CASSWDRGMNTEAFF; cdr3_nt: TGTGCCAGCAGTTGGGACAGGGGGATGAACACTGAAGCTTTCTTT; d_call: TRBD1; j_call: TRBJ1-1; v_call: TRBV2; clone_size: -
cdr3_aa: CASSTGANEKLFF; cdr3_nt: TGTGCCAGTTCGACAGGGGCTAATGAAAAACTGTTTTTT; d_call: TRBD1; j_call: TRBJ1-4; v_call: TRBV19; clone_size: -
cdr3_aa: CASSGGAEETQYF; cdr3_nt: TGCGCCAGCAGTGGAGGGGCAGAAGAGACCCAGTACTTC; d_call: -; j_call: TRBJ2-5; v_call: TRBV10-1; clone_size: once
cdr3_aa: CASSLGGGNTGELFF; cdr3_nt: TGCGCCAGCAGCTTGGGCGGGGGTAACACCGGGGAGCTGTTTTTT; d_call: TRBD2; j_call: TRBJ2-2; v_call: TRBV5-1; clone_size: -
cdr3_aa: CASSLPGQTQYF; cdr3_nt: TGCGCCAGCAGCCTACCCGGCCAGACCCAGTACTTC; d_call: -; j_call: TRBJ2-5; v_call: TRBV4-1; clone_size: -
cdr3_aa: CASSEVWQGGYGYTF; cdr3_nt: TGTGCCAGCAGTGAGGTGTGGCAGGGTGGCTATGGCTACACCTTC; d_call: -; j_call: TRBJ1-2; v_call: TRBV2; clone_size: -
cdr3_aa: CASSPQGPHRSYEQYF; cdr3_nt: TGTGCCAGCAGTCCACAAGGTCCCCACAGGAGCTACGAGCAGTACTTC; d_call: -; j_call: TRBJ2-7; v_call: TRBV28; clone_size: few
cdr3_aa: CASSSGQGASGSWEKLFF; cdr3_nt: TGTGCCAGCAGCTCGGGACAGGGGGCCTCGGGGTCGTGGGAAAAACTGTTTTTT; d_call: TRBD1; j_call: TRBJ1-4; v_call: TRBV7-9; clone_size: -
cdr3_aa: CASKGTRGADTQYF; cdr3_nt: TGTGCCAGCAAGGGAACTAGAGGGGCAGATACGCAGTATTTT; d_call: -; j_call: TRBJ2-3; v_call: TRBV6-5; clone_size: -
cdr3_aa: CASSEDRGYYGYTF; cdr3_nt: TGTGCCAGCAGCGAGGACAGGGGGTATTATGGCTACACCTTC; d_call: TRBD1; j_call: TRBJ1-2; v_call: TRBV5-4; clone_size: -
cdr3_aa: CASSATYRSGVAANNEQFF; cdr3_nt: TGTGCCAGCAGCGCCACCTACAGGTCGGGGGTAGCGGCCAACAATGAGCAGTTCTTC; d_call: -; j_call: TRBJ2-1; v_call: TRBV9; clone_size: -
cdr3_aa: CASSPDNYNEQFF; cdr3_nt: TGTGCCAGCAGCCCTGACAACTACAATGAGCAGTTCTTC; d_call: -; j_call: TRBJ2-1; v_call: TRBV7-3; clone_size: -
cdr3_aa: CASSQVPGWAGELFF; cdr3_nt: TGTGCCAGCAGCCAAGTTCCAGGGTGGGCCGGGGAGCTGTTTTTT; d_call: -; j_call: TRBJ2-2; v_call: TRBV4-2; clone_size: -
cdr3_aa: CASSTELSGNTIYF; cdr3_nt: TGTGCCAGCTCAACCGAGCTCTCTGGAAACACCATATATTTT; d_call: -; j_call: TRBJ1-3; v_call: TRBV6-5; clone_size: -
cdr3_aa: CASKGGAYNEQFF; cdr3_nt: TGTGCCAGCAAGGGGGGAGCCTACAATGAGCAGTTCTTC; d_call: -; j_call: TRBJ2-1; v_call: TRBV2; clone_size: -
cdr3_aa: CASSRRQGLWGLNTEAFF; cdr3_nt: TGTGCCAGCAGTCGAAGACAGGGCTTATGGGGTCTGAACACTGAAGCTTTCTTT; d_call: TRBD1; j_call: TRBJ1-1; v_call: TRBV28; clone_size: -
cdr3_aa: CASSLAQDIDLFF; cdr3_nt: TGTGCCAGCAGCCTAGCCCAGGACATTGATCTGTTTTTT; d_call: -; j_call: TRBJ1-4; v_call: TRBV6-1; clone_size: -
cdr3_aa: CASSDRGESNQPQHF; cdr3_nt: TGCGCCAGCAGTGACCGGGGTGAAAGCAATCAGCCCCAGCATTTT; d_call: -; j_call: TRBJ1-5; v_call: TRBV10-2; clone_size: -
cdr3_aa: CASSERRGELFF; cdr3_nt: TGCGCCAGCAGTGAACGGCGCGGGGAGCTGTTTTTT; d_call: -; j_call: TRBJ2-2; v_call: TRBV10-1; clone_size: -
cdr3_aa: CASSLEVVVAGAGGELFF; cdr3_nt: TGTGCCAGCAGCTTAGAAGTCGTGGTAGCGGGAGCCGGCGGGGAGCTGTTTTTT; d_call: TRBD2; j_call: TRBJ2-2; v_call: TRBV11-3; clone_size: -
cdr3_aa: CASSLKAARLSF; cdr3_nt: TGTGCCAGCAGCTTAAAGGCAGCTAGACTTTCCTTC; d_call: -; j_call: TRBJ1-2; v_call: TRBV7-9; clone_size: -
cdr3_aa: CATLWRAGGHTEAFF; cdr3_nt: TGTGCCACCCTCTGGCGGGCAGGGGGGCACACTGAAGCTTTCTTT; d_call: TRBD1; j_call: TRBJ1-1; v_call: TRBV19; clone_size: -
cdr3_aa: CASSRHRTADTQYF; cdr3_nt: TGTGCCAGCTCGAGGCACAGGACCGCAGATACGCAGTATTTT; d_call: -; j_call: TRBJ2-3; v_call: TRBV6-5; clone_size: -
cdr3_aa: CASGFTPHLEANQPQHF; cdr3_nt: TGTGCTAGTGGTTTTACCCCCCATTTGGAGGCCAATCAGCCCCAGCATTTT; d_call: -; j_call: TRBJ1-5; v_call: TRBV12-5; clone_size: -
cdr3_aa: CASSELAGGSYEQYF; cdr3_nt: TGTGCCAGCTCAGAACTAGCGGGAGGGTCCTACGAGCAGTACTTC; d_call: TRBD2; j_call: TRBJ2-7; v_call: TRBV18; clone_size: -
cdr3_aa: CASSPNLAGEGGQETQYF; cdr3_nt: TGTGCCAGCTCACCAAATCTAGCGGGAGAAGGGGGCCAAGAGACCCAGTACTTC; d_call: TRBD2; j_call: TRBJ2-5; v_call: TRBV18; clone_size: -
cdr3_aa: CASSQSMKRGLNQPQHF; cdr3_nt: TGCGCCAGCAGTCAATCGATGAAGCGGGGGCTCAATCAGCCCCAGCATTTT; d_call: -; j_call: TRBJ1-5; v_call: TRBV23-1; clone_size: -
cdr3_aa: CASSVTTDPATNEKLFF; cdr3_nt: TGTGCCAGCAGCGTAACGACAGACCCTGCAACTAATGAAAAACTGTTTTTT; d_call: -; j_call: TRBJ1-4; v_call: TRBV7-2; clone_size: -
cdr3_aa: CASSPTLRSYNEQFF; cdr3_nt: TGTGCCAGCTCACCAACCTTACGCTCCTACAATGAGCAGTTCTTC; d_call: -; j_call: TRBJ2-1; v_call: TRBV18; clone_size: -
cdr3_aa: CASSSLFPDRGRRYGYTF; cdr3_nt: TGTGCCAGCAGTTCGCTATTCCCGGACAGGGGAAGAAGATATGGCTACACCTTC; d_call: TRBD1; j_call: TRBJ1-2; v_call: TRBV28; clone_size: few
cdr3_aa: CASSLGRSTDTQYF; cdr3_nt: TGTGCCAGCAGCTTAGGGAGGAGCACAGATACGCAGTATTTT; d_call: -; j_call: TRBJ2-3; v_call: TRBV7-2; clone_size: -
cdr3_aa: CASSLGSGGNSPLHF; cdr3_nt: TGTGCCAGCAGCTTAGGATCGGGTGGTAATTCACCCCTCCACTTT; d_call: -; j_call: TRBJ1-6; v_call: TRBV7-9; clone_size: -
cdr3_aa: CASSPLMSSYEQYF; cdr3_nt: TGTGCCAGCAGTCCTCTTATGAGCTCCTACGAGCAGTACTTC; d_call: -; j_call: TRBJ2-7; v_call: TRBV28; clone_size: once
cdr3_aa: CASVDPGQLIYEQYF; cdr3_nt: TGTGCCAGCGTAGACCCGGGACAGCTGATTTACGAGCAGTACTTC; d_call: TRBD1; j_call: TRBJ2-7; v_call: TRBV6-1; clone_size: -
cdr3_aa: CASSLDLTGGVEKLFF; cdr3_nt: TGTGCCAGCAGCTTAGACCTGACAGGGGGTGTTGAAAAACTGTTTTTT; d_call: TRBD1; j_call: TRBJ1-4; v_call: TRBV11-3; clone_size: -
cdr3_aa: CASSVNDHSGNTIYF; cdr3_nt: TGTGCCAGCAGTGTTAACGATCACTCTGGAAACACCATATATTTT; d_call: -; j_call: TRBJ1-3; v_call: TRBV6-1; clone_size: -